This T cell receptor beta chain was sequenced in a study of T cells in Graves' hyperthyroidism and ophthalmopathy. There are many counts of this clonotype. Its matching antigen is unknown. From RNA transcripts, TCR beta CDR3 regions were amplified. First-round RT-PCR with HTBI primers amplified the TCR CDR3 region. TCRdb passed the multiplex PCR reads through MiXCR, listing each CDR3 protein once. The sample records some 300,000 distinct CDR3 sequences, 16% being singletons. Points from the study as a whole: Classification by a 13 V-J model distinguished ophthalmopathy from stable hyperthyroidism.

The CDR3 loop spans 13 amino acids. The V gene end was trimmed by 6 bases and the J gene end by 11 bases; junction bases not matched to a gene: 12. The sequence was obtained from a young man with Graves' hyperthyroidism. This chain connects TRBV12-3 or TRBV12-4 to TRBJ1-1, with 7 positions matching TRBD1. The sample taken for sequencing was blood. CDR3 region: CASRGLGQRKAFF. Here the CDR3 DNA reads TGTGCCAGCAGAGGACTGGGACAGCGCAAGGCTTTCTTT.